This T cell receptor (beta chain) stems from a study of metastatic and nonmetastatic thyroid tumors. Background on the study: Samples came from malignant and benign thyroid patients, and repertoires were compared across blood and tumor or nodule tissue. Study results and limitations: In both blood and tumor samples, TCR beta diversity was reported significantly higher for malignant than benign nodules.

No treatment of any kind had been given to any patient before thyroid surgery. In the case of this clone: Its antigen is unidentified.

Authors' methods: A papillary thyroid cancer distant-metastasis classifier was built from CDR3 differences across clinicopathological groups. TCRdb used MiXCR to call clones anew from the PCR reads. The V and J calls and clone size come from TCRdb's table, not from the authors' own analysis. The sample records 30,000 to 35,000 clones, about 20% being singletons. Losses at the gene ends were 6 bases for V and 4 bases for J; bases not matched to a gene: 13. CDR1 is MNHNS and CDR2 is SASEGT in the germline V gene. The CDR3 has 16 residues. Sequences were obtained from blood. V usage is TRBV6-1 and J usage is TRBJ1-2; 8 nucleotides align to TRBD1. The receptor was isolated from a female donor with papillary thyroid cancer or a benign thyroid nodule (not recorded which). Some clones in this sample may be carry-over from other donors' samples. CDR3 loop: CASRRTGTGDSYGYTF. In DNA, the CDR3 is TGTGCCAGCAGGAGAACCGGGACAGGCGATAGCTATGGCTACACCTTC.